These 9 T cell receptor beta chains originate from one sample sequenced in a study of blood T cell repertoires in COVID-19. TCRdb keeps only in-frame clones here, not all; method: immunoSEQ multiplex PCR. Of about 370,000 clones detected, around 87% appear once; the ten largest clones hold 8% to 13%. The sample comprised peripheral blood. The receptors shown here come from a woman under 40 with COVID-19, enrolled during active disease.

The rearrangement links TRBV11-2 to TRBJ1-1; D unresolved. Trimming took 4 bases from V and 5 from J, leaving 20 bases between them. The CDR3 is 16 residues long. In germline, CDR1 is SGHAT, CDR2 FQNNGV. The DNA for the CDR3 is TGTGCCAGCAGCTCCGGTTCGGGTTTCGGATTAACTGAAGCTTTCTTT. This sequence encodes CASSSGSGFGLTEAFF.

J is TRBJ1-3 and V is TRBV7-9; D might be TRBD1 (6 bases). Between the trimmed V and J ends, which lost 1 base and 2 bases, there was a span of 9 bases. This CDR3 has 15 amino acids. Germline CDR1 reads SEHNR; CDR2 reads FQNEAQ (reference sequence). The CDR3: CASSLDRVTGNTIYF. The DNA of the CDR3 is TGTGCCAGCAGCTTAGACAGGGTGACTGGAAACACCATATATTTT.

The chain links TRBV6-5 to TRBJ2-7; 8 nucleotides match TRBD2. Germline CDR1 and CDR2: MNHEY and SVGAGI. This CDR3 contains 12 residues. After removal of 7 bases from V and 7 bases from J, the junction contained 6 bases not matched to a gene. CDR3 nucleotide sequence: TGTGCCAGCACTGCGGGAGGCACGGAGCAGTACTTC. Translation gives CASTAGGTEQYF.

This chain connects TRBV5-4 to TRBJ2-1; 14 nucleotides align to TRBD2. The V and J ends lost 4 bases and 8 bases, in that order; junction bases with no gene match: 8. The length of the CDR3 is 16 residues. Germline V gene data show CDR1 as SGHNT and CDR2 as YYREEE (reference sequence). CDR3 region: CASSPGGLAGAYEQFF. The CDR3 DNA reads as TGTGCCAGCAGCCCGGGGGGACTAGCGGGAGCATATGAGCAGTTCTTC.

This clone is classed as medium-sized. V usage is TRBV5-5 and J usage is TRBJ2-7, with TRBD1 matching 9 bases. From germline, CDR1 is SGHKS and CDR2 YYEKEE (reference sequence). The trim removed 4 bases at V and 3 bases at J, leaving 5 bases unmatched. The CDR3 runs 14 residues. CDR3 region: CASSMGQGDYEQYF. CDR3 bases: TGTGCCAGCAGCATGGGACAGGGTGACTACGAGCAGTACTTC.

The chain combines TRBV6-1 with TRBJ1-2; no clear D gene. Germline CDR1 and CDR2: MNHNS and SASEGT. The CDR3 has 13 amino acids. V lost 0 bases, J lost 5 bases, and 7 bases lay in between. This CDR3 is CASSEAHSYGYTF. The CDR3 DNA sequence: TGTGCCAGCAGTGAAGCGCATAGTTATGGCTACACCTTC.

As DNA, the CDR3 is TGTGCCAGCAGTGGGGCCCCAGGATCGGCTAGCGGGAGCAATGAGCAGTTCTTC. It codes for CASSGAPGSASGSNEQFF. The rearrangement uses TRBV28 and TRBJ2-1; 10 bases fit TRBD2. V was pared by 5 bases and J by 6 bases, with 16 bases of the junction left unmatched. CDR1 is MDHEN and CDR2 is SYDVKM in the germline V gene. This CDR3 contains 18 residues.

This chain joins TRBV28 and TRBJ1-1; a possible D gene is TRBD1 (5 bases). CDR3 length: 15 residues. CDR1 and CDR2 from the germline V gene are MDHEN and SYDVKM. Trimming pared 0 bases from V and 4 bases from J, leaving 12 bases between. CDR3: CASSLWTVRGTEAFF. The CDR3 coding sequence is TGTGCCAGCAGTTTATGGACAGTTAGAGGCACTGAAGCTTTCTTT.

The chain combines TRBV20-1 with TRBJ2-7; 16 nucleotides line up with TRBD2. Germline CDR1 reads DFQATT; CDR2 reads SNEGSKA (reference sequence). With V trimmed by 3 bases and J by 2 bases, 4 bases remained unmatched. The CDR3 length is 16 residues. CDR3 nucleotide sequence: TGCAGTGCTAGTCCGGGACTAGCGGGAGGGGCCTACGAGCAGTACTTC. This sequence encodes CSASPGLAGGAYEQYF.